Listed here is a single T cell receptor (beta chain). Antigen specificity is unknown. Sequencing used immunoSEQ multiplex PCR; TCRdb keeps in-frame clones, though not all of them. Of about 80,000 clones listed, around 77% are singletons. This sample stems from a study of vaccination effects on CD4 cells after COVID-19. Antigen-specific CD4+ T cells were expanded with viral peptide pools in the ViraFEST assay before sequencing. With 10 to 11 days of culture completed, CD4+ T cells were isolated. Two-dose BNT162b2 or mRNA-1273 vaccination was given to participants. The culture medium for 2 million or so PBMC per well included 10 IU/ml IL-2 and about 10 ug/ml peptides. Cultures had half their medium replaced with IL-2 medium on days 3 and 7. Study outcomes and limitations: Convalescent patients were scarce in the study, and it lacked early post-infection timepoints.

Germline CDR1 is MNHEY and CDR2 is SVGAGI. The CDR3 runs 16 residues. Trimming cost V 0 bases and J 7 bases, with 18 bases left between them. The source material was CD4+ T cells from PBMCs cultured with HCoV-OC43 spike peptides, sampled after COVID-19 vaccination. Subset specified: HCoV-OC43 spike overlapping peptide pool stimulation. The TCR sequence derives from a human donor who received a COVID-19 vaccine. The rearrangement links TRBV6-5 to TRBJ1-1; TRBD1 is a possible D gene (6 bases). The DNA of the CDR3 is TGTGCCAGCAGTTACTCGATCGGGGGGCCGGGCAGTGAAGCTTTCTTT. It encodes CASSYSIGGPGSEAFF.